This TCR beta chain appears in the sequencing data of a study of cytomegalovirus exposure and HLA in healthy donors. General study results and limits: Because they were indistinguishable, some V segments, including TRBV6-2 and TRBV6-3, were excluded. It has been reported that TCR beta sequences accurately predicted the HLA-A and HLA-B alleles of most subjects. As confirmed in vitro, a few CMV-associated chains were specific for CMV antigens.

CDR1 GTSNPN and CDR2 SVGIG come from the germline V gene (reference sequence). This CDR3 spans 13 amino acids. Trimming left V 4 bases short and J 0 bases short, with 4 bases between. This clone was seen more than once but under ten times. Antigen: not known. It was with 60 Vbeta and 13 Jbeta primers that the PCR ran. Repertoires were generated with immunoSEQ multiplex PCR, while TCRdb's copy carries only in-frame clones and drops some. The sample has fewer than 200,000 clones; nearly 80% are singletons. This TCR was sampled from a young man in good health and CMV-seropositive. The rearrangement uses TRBV30 and TRBJ2-6; D gene ambiguous. The sample taken for sequencing was PBMCs. The CDR3 protein is CAWTRSGANVLTF. Here the CDR3 DNA reads TGTGCCTGGACGCGCTCTGGGGCCAACGTCCTGACTTTC.